The sequence of this T cell receptor (beta chain) was determined in a study of a mutant IDH1 vaccine in newly diagnosed glioma. Some clones are missing from TCRdb's copy, which holds only in-frame ones; the method was immunoSEQ multiplex PCR. The data contain 55,000 or so clones, 80% of them singletons. Germline CDR1 and CDR2: DFQATT and SNEGSKA (reference sequence). The V and J ends lost 5 bases and 5 bases respectively, with 10 bases between them. The CDR3 spans 11 residues. In the case of this clone: Its antigen remains unknown. The sample carries other DNA sequences with the same CDR3.

The time point denotes: week 23, last vaccination. Every vaccine dose comprised 300 ug of mutant IDH1 20-mer peptide plus topical imiquimod. The source was PBMCs, collected from a glioma patient whose treatment included an IDH1 peptide vaccine. The clonotype comes from a man aged 40-50 years with glioma. The genes are TRBV20-1 and TRBJ2-7; maybe TRBD1 (5 bases). In DNA, the CDR3 is TGCAGTGCTGGGCAGGGTAACGAGCAGTACTTC. Translation gives CSAGQGNEQYF.